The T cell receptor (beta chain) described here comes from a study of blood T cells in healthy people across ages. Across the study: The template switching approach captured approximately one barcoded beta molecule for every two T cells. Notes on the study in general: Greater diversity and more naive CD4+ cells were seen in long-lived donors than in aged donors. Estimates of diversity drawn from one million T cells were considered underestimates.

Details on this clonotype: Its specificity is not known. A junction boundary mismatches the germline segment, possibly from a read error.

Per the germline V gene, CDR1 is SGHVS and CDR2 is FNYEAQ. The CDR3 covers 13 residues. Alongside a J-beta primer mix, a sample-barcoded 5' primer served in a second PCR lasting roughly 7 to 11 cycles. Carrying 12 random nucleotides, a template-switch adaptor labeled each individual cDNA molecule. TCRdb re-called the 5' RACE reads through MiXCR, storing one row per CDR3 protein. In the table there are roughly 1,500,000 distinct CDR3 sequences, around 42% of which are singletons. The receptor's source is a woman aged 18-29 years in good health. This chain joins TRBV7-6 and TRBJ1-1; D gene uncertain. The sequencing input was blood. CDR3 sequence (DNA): TGTGCCAACAGCTCCGACCTGAACACTGAAGCTTTCTTT. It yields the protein CANSSDLNTEAFF.